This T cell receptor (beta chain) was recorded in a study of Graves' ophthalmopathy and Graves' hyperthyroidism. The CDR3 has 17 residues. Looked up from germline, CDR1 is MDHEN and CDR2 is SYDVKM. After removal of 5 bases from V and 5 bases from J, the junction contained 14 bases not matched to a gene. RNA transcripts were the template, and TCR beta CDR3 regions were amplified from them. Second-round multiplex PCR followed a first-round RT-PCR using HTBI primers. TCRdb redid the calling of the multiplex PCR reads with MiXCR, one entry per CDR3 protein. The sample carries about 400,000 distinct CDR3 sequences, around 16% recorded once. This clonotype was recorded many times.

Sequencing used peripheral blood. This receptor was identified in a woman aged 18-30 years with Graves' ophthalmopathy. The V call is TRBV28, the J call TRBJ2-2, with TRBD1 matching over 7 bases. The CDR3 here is CASSPQPRQGWTGELFF. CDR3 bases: TGTGCCAGCAGTCCCCAGCCCCGACAGGGTTGGACCGGGGAGCTGTTTTTT.